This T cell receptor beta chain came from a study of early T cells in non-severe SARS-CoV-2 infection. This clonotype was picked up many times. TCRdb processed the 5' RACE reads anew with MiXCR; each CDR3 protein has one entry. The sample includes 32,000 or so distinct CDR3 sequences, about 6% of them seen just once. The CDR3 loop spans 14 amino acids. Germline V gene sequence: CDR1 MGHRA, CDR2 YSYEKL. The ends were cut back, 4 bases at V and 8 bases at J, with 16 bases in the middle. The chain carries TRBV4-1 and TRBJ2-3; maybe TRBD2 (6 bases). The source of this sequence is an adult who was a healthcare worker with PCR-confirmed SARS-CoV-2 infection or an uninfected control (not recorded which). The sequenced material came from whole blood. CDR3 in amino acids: CASSPGLASPTQYF. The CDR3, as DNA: TGCGCCAGCAGCCCGGGACTGGCATCCCCTACGCAGTATTTT.